This record looks at one TCR beta chain sequence and its context. Its antigen target is currently unknown. Per-nucleotide qualities are absent, and no much larger clonotype sits a single base away. The data derive from a study of response to subunit inactivated influenza vaccine listed by TCRdb under 2018. With regard to the full study: The study used deep quantitative T cell receptor repertoire profiling to track responses to a trivalent subunit inactivated influenza vaccine. What the work shows at the level of the full study, not this receptor alone: According to the authors, only a limited number of new T cells may be recruited by each seasonal influenza vaccination.

Library preparation employed RT-PCR. Instrument on record: Illumina HiSeq 2500. The raw public reads went through TCRdb reprocessing: fastp at Q25, MiXCR clone calling, in-frame beta chains kept. Each record represents a unique CDR3 protein, reported with the most common genes and DNA among its rows. The sample table shows about 780,000 distinct CDR3 sequences, and about 18% are seen once. Together, the top ten hold approximately 11% of the sample. The sequences come from PBMCs from blood, collected more than 4 days after vaccination. The TCR sequence derives from a man aged 50-60 years who received an inactivated influenza vaccine. Donor details come from another sample of the same person, matched by shared clones.

This receptor carries the CDR3 CASSPRQSTGELFF. The sequenced DNA: TGTGCCAGCTCACCACGGCAAAGCACCGGGGAGCTGTTTTTT. This receptor chain uses TRBV18 and TRBJ2-2, with the D gene not clear enough to name. The CDR3 numbers 14 residues from cysteine through phenylalanine. CDR3 DNA only is kept here, 42 bases in frame from base 1. As encoded in the germline V gene, CDR1 is KGHSH while CDR2 is LQKENI. V drops 1 base and J drops 4 bases, leaving 7 bases in between.